What follows is one T cell receptor beta chain and its context. This clonotype has just a few counts. Its antigen is not yet known. Base qualities are not at hand, and no much larger clone is one base apart. Sequencing used an Illumina NovaSeq 6000. Using 5'RACE with constant-segment primers, TCRalpha and TCRbeta cDNA libraries were constructed, with sample barcodes and unique molecular identifiers added in the process. Trizol reagent was used to extract RNA from every sample. Amplification of the libraries took two PCR steps, and the second step added a second sample barcode plus Illumina TruSeq adapters. The libraries were sequenced on an Illumina NovaSeq using 2 x 150 bp paired-end reads. The original pipeline was this. The reads were demultiplexed and collapsed into UMI-guided consensus sequences using migec v1.2.7. Using mixcr v2.1.11, the UMI consensuses were aligned to TRA and TRB V and J templates and assembled into clonotypes. A clonotype was counted as expanded or contracted only if both edgeR and NoisET called the change significant, with noise models trained on biological replicates. For edgeR calls, a false discovery rate-adjusted p below 0.01 and a log2 fold-change threshold of 1 were applied. As an exploratory analysis of dynamics, PCA with hierarchical clustering was applied to max-normalized trajectories of the 1000 most abundant clonotypes. Each responding clone was given a CD4 or CD8 phenotype based on the CD4+ and CD8+ repertoires, which had been sequenced separately. Clones were called with MiXCR by TCRdb after fastp trimmed the public reads at Q25, and only in-frame beta chains were retained. Every entry covers one CDR3 protein and lists the most common genes and DNA from its rows. What appears here as the V and J calls and clone size reflects TCRdb's work, not the paper's. Present in this sample are some 300,000 distinct CDR3 sequences, around 20% of which were seen just once. Around a fifth of the sample is in the top ten clones.

The data stem from a study of T-cell memory formation after mild COVID-19 (dated by TCRdb to the early 2020s). Notes on the research overall: TCR sequence clusters from the two donors were found to be largely donor specific. Longitudinal TCRalpha and TCRbeta repertoire sequencing tracked T-cell clones expanding and contracting after mild COVID-19 in two donors. The cohort was made up of two young adult volunteers, one female and one male, who were previously healthy.

General findings and caveats noted by the study authors: SARS-CoV-2 specificity of the second-wave clones peaking on day 37 was not confirmed. Contracting CD4+ clones appeared mostly in the CM and EM memory subsets, whereas CD8+ clones were enriched in EMRA. Clones contracting from day 15 to 85 had balanced CD4/CD8 phenotypes, while a second wave expanding from day 15 to 37 was biased towards CD4+. The study included only a couple of mild cases, and larger cohorts that include severe cases with pre-infection samples were judged to be necessary. Some responding clones were detected in pre-infection memory, which suggested that pre-existing cross-reactive memory T cells had joined the SARS-CoV-2 response.

Ficoll-Paque density gradient centrifugation was the method used to isolate PBMCs. V is shortened by 5 bases, J by 2 bases, and the region joining them spans 10 bases. From a lookup of the germline V gene (reference sequence), CDR1 and CDR2 are LGHDT and YNNKEL. Counted from cysteine to phenylalanine, this CDR3 has 15 amino acids. Only CDR3 DNA remains: 45 bases, in frame from the first base. The sequence was collected from a young man who had mild COVID-19 (a few samples of this study predate the infection). The sample titles of this study are shuffled in the database, so cell type and time point are left out; the donor was told from shared clones. The sequencing input was PBMCs or a T cell subset sorted from them (not recorded which). The chain is assembled from TRBV3-1 and TRBJ2-6, with the D gene uncertain. At the DNA level, the sequence is TGTGCCAGCAGCGTCTCTGCTGCTGGGGCCAACGTCCTGACTTTC. Its amino acids are CASSVSAAGANVLTF.